This TCR beta chain originates from a study of T-cell reconstitution after alpha-beta-depleted transplantation in children. CDR1 is SGHRS and CDR2 is YFSETQ in the germline V gene. The CDR3 has 16 residues. Trimming cost V 2 bases and J 0 bases, with 15 bases left between them. Many counts were recorded for this clonotype. Unique molecular identifiers featured in how the TCRbeta library was prepared. TCRdb fed the PCR reads into MiXCR, producing one record per CDR3 protein. Of under 850,000 distinct CDR3 sequences listed, around 12% were seen once; the top ten hold 0.75% to 0.85%. The source is a girl between 2 and 10 years old with congenital amegakaryocytic thrombocytopenia, due to receive a stem cell transplant. The chain couples TRBV5-1 to TRBJ2-7, with TRBD1 as a possible D gene (6 bases). This specimen consisted of PBMCs, obtained before TCRalphabeta/CD19-depleted stem cell transplant. The CDR3 loop reads CASSFPSTGNSYEQYF. The CDR3, as DNA: TGCGCCAGCAGCTTCCCTTCGACAGGCAACTCCTACGAGCAGTACTTC. Full variable domain (missing parts from reference TRBV5-1 and TRBJ2-7): KAGVTQTPRYLIKTRGQQVTLSCSPISGHRSVSWYQQTPGQGLQFLFEYFSETQRNKGNFPGRFSGRQFSNSRSEMNVSTLELGDSALYLCASSFPSTGNSYEQYFGPGTRLTVT.